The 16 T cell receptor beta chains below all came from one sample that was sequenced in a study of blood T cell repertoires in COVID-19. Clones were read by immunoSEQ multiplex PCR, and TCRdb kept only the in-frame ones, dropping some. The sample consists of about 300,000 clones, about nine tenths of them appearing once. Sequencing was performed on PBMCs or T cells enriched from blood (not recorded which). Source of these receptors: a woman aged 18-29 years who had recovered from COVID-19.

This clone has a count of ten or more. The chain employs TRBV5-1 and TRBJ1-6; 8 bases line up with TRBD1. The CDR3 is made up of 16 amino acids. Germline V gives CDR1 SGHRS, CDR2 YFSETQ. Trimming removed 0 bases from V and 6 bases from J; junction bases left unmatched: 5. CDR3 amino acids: CASSLVRRGLNSPLHF. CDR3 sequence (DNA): TGCGCCAGCAGCTTGGTTCGCAGGGGGCTTAATTCACCCCTCCACTTT.

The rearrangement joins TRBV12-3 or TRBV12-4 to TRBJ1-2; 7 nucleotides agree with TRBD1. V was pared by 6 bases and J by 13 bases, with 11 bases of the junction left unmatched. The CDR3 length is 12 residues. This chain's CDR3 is CASSRQGVGCTF. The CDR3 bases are TGTGCCAGCAGCAGACAGGGCGTAGGATGCACCTTC.

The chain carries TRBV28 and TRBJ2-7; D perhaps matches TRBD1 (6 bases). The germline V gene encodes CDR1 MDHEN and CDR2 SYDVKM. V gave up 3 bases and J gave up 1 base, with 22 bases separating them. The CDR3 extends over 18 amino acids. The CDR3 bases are TGTGCCAGCAGTTTTTCAGTTCGGGACACCGATCCTTCCTACGAGCAGTACTTC. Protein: CASSFSVRDTDPSYEQYF.

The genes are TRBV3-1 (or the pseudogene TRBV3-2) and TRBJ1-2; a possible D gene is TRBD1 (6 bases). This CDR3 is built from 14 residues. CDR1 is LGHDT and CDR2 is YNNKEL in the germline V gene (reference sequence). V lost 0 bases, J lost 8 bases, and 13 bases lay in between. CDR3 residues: CASSQDGGGVGYTF. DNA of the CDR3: TGTGCCAGCAGCCAAGACGGGGGGGGCGTCGGCTACACCTTC.

The CDR3 here is CASSPLTGAAGTEAFF. CDR3 DNA: TGTGCCAGCTCACCACTGACAGGGGCTGCGGGCACTGAAGCTTTCTTT. This chain uses TRBV18 with TRBJ1-1; TRBD1 matches 8 bases. After removal of 1 base from V and 4 bases from J, the junction contained 8 bases not matched to a gene. The germline V gene has CDR1 KGHSH and CDR2 LQKENI. The CDR3 extends over 16 amino acids. The full variable domain, completed using reference TRBV18 and TRBJ1-1, is NAGVMQNPRHLVRRRGQEARLRCSPMKGHSHVYWYRQLPEEGLKFMVYLQKENIIDESGMPKERFSAEFPKEGPSILRIQQVVRGDSAAYFCASSPLTGAAGTEAFFGQGTRLTVV.

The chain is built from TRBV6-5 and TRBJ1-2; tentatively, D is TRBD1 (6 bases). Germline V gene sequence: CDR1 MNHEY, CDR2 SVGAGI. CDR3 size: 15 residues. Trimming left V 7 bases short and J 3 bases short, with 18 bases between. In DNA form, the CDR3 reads TGTGCCAGCAAGGTGTTCCGGGACAACTACTATGGCTACACCTTC. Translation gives CASKVFRDNYYGYTF.

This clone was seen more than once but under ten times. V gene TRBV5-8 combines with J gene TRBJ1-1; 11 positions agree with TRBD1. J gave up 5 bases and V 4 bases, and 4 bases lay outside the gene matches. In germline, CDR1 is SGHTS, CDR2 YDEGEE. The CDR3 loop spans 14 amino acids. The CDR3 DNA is TGTGCCAGCAGCGACGGACAGGGGGCAACTGAAGCTTTCTTT. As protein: CASSDGQGATEAFF.

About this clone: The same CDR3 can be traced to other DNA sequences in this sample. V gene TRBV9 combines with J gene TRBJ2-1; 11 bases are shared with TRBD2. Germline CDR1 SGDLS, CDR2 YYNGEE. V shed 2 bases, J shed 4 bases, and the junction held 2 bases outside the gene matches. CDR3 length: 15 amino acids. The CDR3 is CASSVGTSGYNEQFF. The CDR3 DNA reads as TGTGCCAGCAGCGTCGGGACTAGCGGTTACAATGAGCAGTTCTTC.

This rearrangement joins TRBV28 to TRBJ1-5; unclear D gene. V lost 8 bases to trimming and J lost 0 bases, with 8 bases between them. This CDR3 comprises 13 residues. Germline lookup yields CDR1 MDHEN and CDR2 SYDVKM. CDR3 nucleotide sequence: TGTGCCAGCCGTAAATATAGCAATCAGCCCCAGCATTTT. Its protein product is CASRKYSNQPQHF.

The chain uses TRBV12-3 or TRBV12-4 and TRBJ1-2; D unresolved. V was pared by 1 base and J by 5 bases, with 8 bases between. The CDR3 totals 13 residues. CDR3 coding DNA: TGTGCCAGCAGTTTAGGGGCAGCTTATGGCTACACCTTC. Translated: CASSLGAAYGYTF.

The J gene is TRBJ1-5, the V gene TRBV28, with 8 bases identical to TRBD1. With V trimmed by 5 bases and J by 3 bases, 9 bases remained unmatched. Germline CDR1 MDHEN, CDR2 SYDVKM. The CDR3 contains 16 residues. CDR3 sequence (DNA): TGTGCCAGCAGTCCGTGGACAGGGCAACACAATCAGCCCCAGCATTTT. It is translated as CASSPWTGQHNQPQHF.

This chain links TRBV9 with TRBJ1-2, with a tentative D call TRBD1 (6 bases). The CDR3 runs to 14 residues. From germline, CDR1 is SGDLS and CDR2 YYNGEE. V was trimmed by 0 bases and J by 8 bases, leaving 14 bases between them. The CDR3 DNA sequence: TGTGCCAGCAGCGTAGGACAGGTAGTAACGGGCTACACCTTC. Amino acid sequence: CASSVGQVVTGYTF.

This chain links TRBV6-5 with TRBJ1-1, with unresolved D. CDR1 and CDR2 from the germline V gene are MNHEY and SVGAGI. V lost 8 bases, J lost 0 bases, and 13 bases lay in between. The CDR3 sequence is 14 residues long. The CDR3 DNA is TGTGCCAGCCGCTACGCAATGCTGAACACTGAAGCTTTCTTT. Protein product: CASRYAMLNTEAFF.

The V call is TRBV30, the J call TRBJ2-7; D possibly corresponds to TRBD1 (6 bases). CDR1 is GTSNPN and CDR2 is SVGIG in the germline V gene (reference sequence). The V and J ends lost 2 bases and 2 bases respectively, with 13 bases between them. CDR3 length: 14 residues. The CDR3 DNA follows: TGTGCCTGGAGTCGTGGGGGCTCGGCCTACGAGCAGTACTTC. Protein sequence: CAWSRGGSAYEQYF.

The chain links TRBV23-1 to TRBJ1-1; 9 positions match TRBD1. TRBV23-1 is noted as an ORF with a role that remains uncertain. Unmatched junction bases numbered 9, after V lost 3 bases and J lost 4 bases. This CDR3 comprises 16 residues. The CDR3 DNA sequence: TGCGCCAGCAGTCACTCCGGGACAGGGCTTGGCACTGAAGCTTTCTTT. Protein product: CASSHSGTGLGTEAFF.

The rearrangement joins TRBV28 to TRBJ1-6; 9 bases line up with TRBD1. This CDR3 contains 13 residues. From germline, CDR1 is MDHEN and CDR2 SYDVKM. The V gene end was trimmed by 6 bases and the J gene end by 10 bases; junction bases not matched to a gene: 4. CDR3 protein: CASRDTGGSPLHF. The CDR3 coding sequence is TGTGCCAGCAGGGACACAGGGGGCTCACCCCTCCACTTT.